This T cell receptor (beta chain) was sequenced during a study of neurological immune-mediated disorders. Points from the study as a whole: There was no clinical or MRI feature that showed an association with the multiple sclerosis repertoire cluster.

The table lists this clonotype with many counts. Its matching antigen is unknown. CDR3 length equals 15 residues. Trimming took off 5 bases at V and 4 bases at J, with 17 bases between the two ends. Looked up from germline, CDR1 is SGHTA and CDR2 is FQGNSA. Unsorted libraries used 2 million PBMCs kept at -80 degrees C. The cDNA was generated through 5'RACE incorporating 10-nucleotide random UMIs. TCRdb ran MiXCR on the 5' RACE reads and lists one entry per CDR3 protein. This table has tens of thousands of distinct CDR3 sequences, roughly 4.8% appearing once. Specimen: PBMCs. The sequence came from a young man with multiple sclerosis. The rearrangement joins TRBV7-2 to TRBJ1-2; D possibly corresponds to TRBD1 (5 bases). The CDR3 DNA sequence: TGTGCCAGCAGCCCACGCCAGGGCGGGAGCTATGGCTACACCTTC. This codes for CASSPRQGGSYGYTF.